The 14 T cell receptor beta chains below come from one sample, sequenced in a study of CD8 T cells in Susac syndrome. An amount of RNA that ranged from 0.5 to 1 ug was reverse transcribed with random hexamers. Using its own MiXCR run on the immunoSEQ multiplex PCR reads, TCRdb lists one record per CDR3 protein. Among some 260,000 distinct CDR3 sequences listed, approximately 84% were seen once. The sample was CD8+ T cells from PBMCs. These receptors all come from a human donor with multiple sclerosis.

This chain connects TRBV19 to TRBJ2-6, with D uncertain. V was pared by 7 bases and J by 0 bases, with 10 bases between. CDR3 length: 15 amino acids. Per germline, CDR1 LNHDA and CDR2 SQIVND (reference sequence). The DNA of the CDR3 is TGTGCCAGTAAGGACGCATACTCTGGGGCCAACGTCCTGACTTTC. Amino acid sequence: CASKDAYSGANVLTF. The full variable domain, its missing parts supplied by reference TRBV19 and TRBJ2-6, is DGGITQSPKYLFRKEGQNVTLSCEQNLNHDAMYWYRQDPGQGLRLIYYSQIVNDFQKGDIAEGYSVSREKKESFPLTVTSAQKNPTAFYLCASKDAYSGANVLTFGAGSRLTVL.

This clonotype came up once. The rearrangement joins TRBV6-5 to TRBJ2-2, with TRBD2 as a possible D gene (6 bases). Germline V gene sequence: CDR1 MNHEY, CDR2 SVGAGI. V was clipped by 3 bases and J by 6 bases, with 11 bases between them. CDR3 length equals 14 residues. DNA of the CDR3: TGTGCCAGCAGTTATACGGGAGAATCCGGGGAGCTGTTTTTT. Its protein product is CASSYTGESGELFF.

This chain links TRBV11-2 with TRBJ1-1; 7 bases fit TRBD1. The CDR3 consists of 15 residues. Unmatched junction bases numbered 4, after V lost 1 base and J lost 2 bases. The germline V gene has CDR1 SGHAT and CDR2 FQNNGV. This CDR3 is CASSLGGQSNTEAFF. The CDR3 DNA reads TGTGCCAGCAGCTTAGGGGGACAGAGCAACACTGAAGCTTTCTTT.

The rearrangement links TRBV6-5 to TRBJ2-1; D may be TRBD1 or TRBD2 (5 bases each). CDR3 length: 13 residues. Trimming stripped 0 bases from V and 10 bases from J, with 10 bases between. Germline V gene lookup returns CDR1 MNHEY and CDR2 SVGAGI. The CDR3 is CASSYSRWGEQFF. CDR3 coding DNA: TGTGCCAGCAGTTACTCGAGGTGGGGGGAGCAGTTCTTC.

The chain links TRBV30 to TRBJ1-1; D possibly corresponds to TRBD1 (6 bases). V was pared by 4 bases and J by 5 bases, with 8 bases between. CDR3 size: 11 residues. The germline V gene encodes CDR1 GTSNPN and CDR2 SVGIG (reference sequence). This CDR3 reads CAWTQGTEAFF. The CDR3 DNA reads as TGTGCCTGGACTCAGGGGACTGAAGCTTTCTTT. The whole variable domain, filled in from reference TRBV30 and TRBJ1-1, reads SQTIHQWPATLVQPVGSPLSLECTVEGTSNPNLYWYRQAAGRGLQLLFYSVGIGQISSEVPQNLSASRPQDRQFILSSKKLLLSDSGFYLCAWTQGTEAFFGQGTRLTVV.

The chain has TRBV12-3 or TRBV12-4 and TRBJ2-3, with D maybe TRBD2 (7 bases). Trimming cost V 2 bases and J 3 bases, with 12 bases left between them. This CDR3 has 15 residues. The CDR3 nucleotides read TGTGCCAGCAGTTTATGGGAGGGGGGAACAGATACGCAGTATTTT. Translation gives CASSLWEGGTDTQYF.

This clonotype showed up just a few times. CDR3 in DNA: TGTGCCAGCAATGACCTCGGAGCCCTCTACAATGAGCAGTTCTTC. Its protein is CASNDLGALYNEQFF. The V call is TRBV2, the J call TRBJ2-1; D not resolved. This CDR3 has 15 residues. Trimming stripped 7 bases from V and 3 bases from J, with 16 bases between. The germline gives CDR1 SNHLY, CDR2 FYNNEI.

The V and J genes are TRBV6-1 and TRBJ1-5, with unresolved D. V was shortened by 1 base and J by 3 bases, with 13 bases between the two germline ends. Germline V lookup: CDR1 MNHNS, CDR2 SASEGT. The CDR3 contains 16 residues. This CDR3 is CASSEEYSAVNQPQHF. The CDR3 coding sequence is TGTGCCAGCAGTGAAGAGTACAGCGCCGTCAATCAGCCCCAGCATTTT.

This clonotype occurred a few times. The J gene is TRBJ2-7, the V gene TRBV9; tentative D call: TRBD1 (6 bases). This CDR3 has 14 residues. V lost 3 bases, J lost 0 bases, and 10 bases lay in between. Germline V gives CDR1 SGDLS, CDR2 YYNGEE. The CDR3 loop reads CASSGKDSSYEQYF. In nucleotides, the CDR3 is TGTGCCAGCAGCGGAAAGGACAGCTCCTACGAGCAGTACTTC.

The chain combines TRBV29-1 with TRBJ2-1, with TRBD2 matching 10 bases. There are 15 residues in the CDR3. Germline V lookup: CDR1 SQVTM, CDR2 ANQGSEA. V gave up 1 base and J gave up 4 bases; unmatched junction bases: 4. CDR3 sequence: CSVEGPSGGYNEQFF. The CDR3 DNA is TGCAGCGTTGAAGGGCCTAGCGGGGGATACAATGAGCAGTTCTTC.

The rearrangement links TRBV13 to TRBJ2-2, with 10 bases aligning to TRBD2. The CDR3 has 16 residues. The germline V gene has CDR1 PRHDT and CDR2 FYEKMQ (reference sequence). With V trimmed by 6 bases and J by 7 bases, 11 bases remained unmatched. This CDR3 reads CASSPVLAGTSGELFF. As DNA, the CDR3 is TGTGCCAGCAGTCCCGTACTAGCGGGAACGAGCGGGGAGCTGTTTTTT.

This chain connects TRBV9 to TRBJ1-2, with D unresolved. The germline V gene encodes CDR1 SGDLS and CDR2 YYNGEE. The CDR3 spans 11 residues. Trimming pared 0 bases from V and 6 bases from J, leaving 3 bases between. CDR3 sequence: CASSVGNGYTF. CDR3 DNA: TGTGCCAGCAGCGTAGGCAATGGCTACACCTTC. Combining the CDR3 with reference TRBV9 and TRBJ1-2 gives the whole variable domain DSGVTQTPKHLITATGQRVTLRCSPRSGDLSVYWYQQSLDQGLQFLIQYYNGEERAKGNILERFSAQQFPDLHSELNLSSLELGDSALYFCASSVGNGYTFGSGTRLTVV.

J is TRBJ1-1 and V is TRBV30; the D is unclear. The CDR3 length is 13 residues. Germline lookup yields CDR1 GTSNPN and CDR2 SVGIG (reference sequence). Trimming cost V 2 bases and J 0 bases, with 7 bases left between them. The CDR3 DNA reads as TGTGCCTGGAGTCCAGAGATGAACACTGAAGCTTTCTTT. Protein product: CAWSPEMNTEAFF. Combining the CDR3 with reference TRBV30 and TRBJ1-1 gives the whole variable domain SQTIHQWPATLVQPVGSPLSLECTVEGTSNPNLYWYRQAAGRGLQLLFYSVGIGQISSEVPQNLSASRPQDRQFILSSKKLLLSDSGFYLCAWSPEMNTEAFFGQGTRLTVV.

CDR3 amino acids: CASSAGLAAGNEQFF. CDR3 sequence (DNA): TGTGCCAGCAGCGCCGGACTAGCCGCGGGCAATGAGCAGTTCTTC. The gene calls are TRBV5-5 and TRBJ2-1, with TRBD2 matching over 8 bases. Per the germline V gene, CDR1 is SGHKS and CDR2 is YYEKEE (reference sequence). V lost 4 bases and J lost 6; bases outside the gene matches: 9. The CDR3 runs 15 residues.